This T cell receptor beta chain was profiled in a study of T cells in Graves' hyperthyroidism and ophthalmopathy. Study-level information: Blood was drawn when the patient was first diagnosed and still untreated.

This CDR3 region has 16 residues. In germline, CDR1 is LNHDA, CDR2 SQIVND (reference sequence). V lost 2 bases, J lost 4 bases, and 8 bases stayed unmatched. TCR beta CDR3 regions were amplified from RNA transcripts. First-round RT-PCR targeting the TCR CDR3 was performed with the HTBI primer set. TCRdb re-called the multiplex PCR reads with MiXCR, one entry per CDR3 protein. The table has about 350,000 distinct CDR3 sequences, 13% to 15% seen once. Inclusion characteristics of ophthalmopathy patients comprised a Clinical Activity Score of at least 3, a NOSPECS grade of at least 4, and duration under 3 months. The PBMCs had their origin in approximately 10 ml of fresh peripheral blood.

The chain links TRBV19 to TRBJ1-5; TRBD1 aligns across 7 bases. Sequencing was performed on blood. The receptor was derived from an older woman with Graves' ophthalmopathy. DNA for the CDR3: TGTGCCAGTAGTATATCCCAGGGGGTGACGAATCAGCCCCAGCATTTT. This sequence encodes CASSISQGVTNQPQHF. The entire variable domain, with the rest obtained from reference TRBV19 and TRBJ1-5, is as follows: DGGITQSPKYLFRKEGQNVTLSCEQNLNHDAMYWYRQDPGQGLRLIYYSQIVNDFQKGDIAEGYSVSREKKESFPLTVTSAQKNPTAFYLCASSISQGVTNQPQHFGDGTRLSIL.